There are a few counts of the clone carrying this T cell receptor (delta chain). The antigen is not known. A read error is likely here: a far larger clone is one base away. In the same sample, other DNA sequences code for this CDR3. The CDR3 is 24 residues long. CDR1 is TVYSNPD, CDR2 GDNSRS, per germline (reference sequence). This specimen belongs to a study of γδ T cells in repeated Plasmodium falciparum infection. Study-wide points: Vdelta2-negative gammadelta repertoires appeared less diverse and less shared in Malian than Australian children.

TCRdb re-called the multiplex PCR reads via CATT. The sample carries about 51,000 delta-chain clones, roughly 2% recorded once. Vgamma9/Vdelta2+ and Vdelta2-negative gammadelta T cells were flow-sorted from PBMC for bulk sequencing. The chain recombines TRDV3 with TRDJ1, with 13 bases that match TRDD3. Sequenced sample: gamma-delta T cells from blood. The sequence was obtained from a pool of human donors (malaria-infected and uninfected, not separated). The CDR3 sequence is CAFRAYATYWGIRRSRTNTDKLIF. CDR3 bases: TGTGCCTTTCGGGCCTACGCGACGTACTGGGGGATACGCAGGAGTAGGACTAACACCGATAAACTCATCTTC.